The 13 T cell receptor beta chains presented below share a single source sample, sequenced in a study of OX40 agonist ivuxolimab in advanced cancers. Here immunoSEQ multiplex PCR was the method, and the copy in TCRdb shows in-frame clones only, minus some. The sample shows 90,000 to 95,000 clones, around 87% of them seen only once. This specimen consisted of CD4+ or CD8+ T cells sorted from blood, obtained in a trial of the OX40 agonist ivuxolimab. These receptors came from an adult with an advanced solid tumor such as melanoma, head and neck, liver or kidney cancer.

The chain links TRBV6-4 to TRBJ1-2; 9 positions match TRBD1. In germline, CDR1 is MRHNA, CDR2 SNTAGT. V shed 4 bases and J 7 bases; nucleotides not matched to a gene: 4. The CDR3 runs 13 residues. This CDR3 reads CASSVETGGGYTF. CDR3 bases: TGTGCCAGCAGTGTCGAGACAGGGGGTGGCTACACCTTC.

The CDR3 loop is CASSWTGNTEAFF. The CDR3 DNA is TGTGCCAGCAGCTGGACGGGGAACACTGAAGCTTTCTTT. The rearrangement links TRBV11-3 to TRBJ1-1; D call uncertain. The CDR3 has 13 amino acids. The germline CDR1 and CDR2 sequences are SGHNT and YENEEA. Trimming took off 4 bases at V and 1 base at J, with 7 bases between the two ends.

The V call is TRBV11-3, the J call TRBJ1-2; D is unclear. Looked up from germline, CDR1 is SGHNT and CDR2 is YENEEA. The CDR3 has 13 residues. Trimming stripped 3 bases from V and 2 bases from J, with 7 bases between. The CDR3 region is CASSLQENYGYTF. The CDR3 region has the DNA TGTGCCAGCAGCTTGCAGGAGAACTATGGCTACACCTTC.

This clone was seen a single time. Other DNA sequences of this sample code for an identical CDR3. The chain carries TRBV9 and TRBJ1-4, with D possibly being TRBD1 (6 bases). Germline assignment: CDR1 SGDLS and CDR2 YYNGEE. This CDR3 has 15 residues. The V and J ends lost 0 bases and 5 bases respectively, with 11 bases between them. The CDR3 sequence: CASSVEAGANEKLFF. The CDR3 nucleotides are TGTGCCAGCAGCGTAGAGGCAGGGGCGAATGAAAAACTGTTTTTT.

Only a few counts were recorded for this clone. Additional DNA sequences in this sample encode the identical CDR3. The V call is TRBV5-1, the J call TRBJ1-5; no reliable D call. Germline V gene sequence: CDR1 SGHRS, CDR2 YFSETQ. The CDR3 spans 15 residues. V lost 0 bases and J 0 bases, leaving 7 bases between the germline ends. The CDR3 protein is CASSLAGDSNQPQHF. The CDR3 coding sequence is TGCGCCAGCAGCTTGGCCGGGGATAGCAATCAGCCCCAGCATTTT.

The rearrangement uses TRBV4-1 and TRBJ2-6; D may be TRBD1 (6 bases). The CDR3 contains 17 residues. Looked up from germline, CDR1 is MGHRA and CDR2 is YSYEKL. Trimming shortened V by 2 bases and J by 0 bases, and 11 bases separated the two germline ends. The DNA of the CDR3 is TGCGCCAGCAGCCAAAAACGGACAGACTCTGGGGCCAACGTCCTGACTTTC. Its translation: CASSQKRTDSGANVLTF.

V gene TRBV5-1 combines with J gene TRBJ2-3, with 8 bases fitting TRBD1. CDR3 length: 16 amino acids. Germline loops: CDR1 SGHRS, CDR2 YFSETQ. V trimming: 3 bases; J trimming: 3 bases; junction bases outside the gene matches: 9. In DNA, the CDR3 is TGCGCCAGCAGCTCGGACAGGGAAGGAGGTACAGATACGCAGTATTTT. Amino acids: CASSSDREGGTDTQYF.

The chain couples TRBV6-5 to TRBJ1-1; tentative D call: TRBD1 (5 bases). The length of the CDR3 is 12 residues. Trimming took off 6 bases at V and 8 bases at J, with 13 bases between the two ends. Germline assignment: CDR1 MNHEY and CDR2 SVGAGI. CDR3 sequence reads: CASSPRGDEAFF. CDR3 DNA: TGTGCCAGCAGCCCGAGGGGTGACGAAGCTTTCTTT.

The chain uses TRBV30 and TRBJ1-1, with 7 bases lining up with TRBD1. This CDR3 is 14 amino acids long. Unmatched junction bases numbered 4, after V lost 2 bases and J lost 1 base. In germline, CDR1 is GTSNPN, CDR2 SVGIG (reference sequence). Here the CDR3 DNA reads TGTGCCTGGAGTTCCAAGGGGGCGAACACTGAAGCTTTCTTT. Translated: CAWSSKGANTEAFF.

The V and J genes are TRBV7-9 and TRBJ1-2, with 9 nucleotides matching TRBD1. V was clipped by 5 bases and J by 7 bases; unmatched bases: 8. This CDR3 is built from 14 residues. Germline CDR1 SEHNR, CDR2 FQNEAQ (reference sequence). CDR3 bases: TGTGCCAGCAGCCCGACAGGGGGATTTGGTGGCTACACCTTC. The encoded protein is CASSPTGGFGGYTF.

This chain joins TRBV7-3 and TRBJ2-7; 12 nucleotides match TRBD2. Germline values: CDR1 SGHTA, CDR2 FQGTGA. Trimming removed 4 bases from V and 5 bases from J; junction bases left unmatched: 6. This CDR3 contains 15 residues. CDR3 sequence (DNA): TGTGCCAGCAGCTCGGGACTAGCGGGCGTCCACGAGCAGTACTTC. Residues: CASSSGLAGVHEQYF.

The gene calls are TRBV19 and TRBJ2-7; 7 nucleotides line up with TRBD1. The length of the CDR3 is 17 residues. Trimming removed 7 bases from V and 5 bases from J; junction bases left unmatched: 20. CDR1 is LNHDA, CDR2 SQIVND, per germline (reference sequence). The CDR3 coding sequence is TGTGCCAGTACCAATATTCCCCGACAGGGCCCGATGGACGAGCAGTACGTC. Amino acids: CASTNIPRQGPMDEQYV.

The V and J genes are TRBV5-1 and TRBJ1-5, with TRBD1 identical over 8 bases. Germline CDR1 is SGHRS and CDR2 is YFSETQ. V dropped 0 bases and J dropped 6; count of bases not matched to a gene: 5. This CDR3 contains 15 residues. CDR3 nucleotide sequence: TGCGCCAGCAGCTTGGAAGGACAGGGAAGTCAGCCCCAGCATTTT. It translates to CASSLEGQGSQPQHF. The whole variable domain, filled in from reference TRBV5-1 and TRBJ1-5, reads KAGVTQTPRYLIKTRGQQVTLSCSPISGHRSVSWYQQTPGQGLQFLFEYFSETQRNKGNFPGRFSGRQFSNSRSEMNVSTLELGDSALYLCASSLEGQGSQPQHFGDGTRLSIL.